What follows are 9 T cell receptor beta chains derived from one specimen sequenced in a study of cytomegalovirus exposure and HLA in healthy donors. In the PCR, 60 Vbeta and 13 Jbeta primers were used. Profiling relied on immunoSEQ multiplex PCR, and the TCRdb table lists in-frame clones only, not all of them. The sample contains some 77,000 clones, 75% of which appear only once. The sequencing sample was made of PBMCs. The receptors come from a woman aged 40 to 50 in good health and CMV-seronegative.

Note on this clone: Different DNA sequences within this sample yield the same CDR3. The chain joins TRBV19 to TRBJ2-3; D is unresolved. V lost 5 bases to trimming and J lost 1 base, with 4 bases between them. The CDR3 sequence is 12 residues long. Germline values: CDR1 LNHDA, CDR2 SQIVND (reference sequence). CDR3 loop: CASSPGTDTQYF. Here the CDR3 DNA reads TGTGCCAGTAGTCCCGGCACAGATACGCAGTATTTT.

This clone was recorded a few times. The chain carries TRBV5-5 and TRBJ2-3, with D uncertain. The ends were cut back, 3 bases at V and 6 bases at J, with 5 bases in the middle. CDR1 and CDR2 (germline): SGHKS, YYEKEE (reference sequence). This CDR3 spans 11 amino acids. In DNA form, the CDR3 reads TGTGCCAGCAGCTCCGTGGATACGCAGTATTTT. Translated, it gives CASSSVDTQYF.

This chain links TRBV19 with TRBJ2-1; D call uncertain. Trimming took 5 bases from V and 1 from J, leaving 15 bases between them. CDR1 is LNHDA and CDR2 is SQIVND in the germline V gene (reference sequence). This CDR3 has 16 residues. CDR3 residues: CASSSLGNLSYNEQFF. DNA of the CDR3: TGTGCCAGTAGTTCGTTGGGCAACCTATCCTACAATGAGCAGTTCTTC. The full variable domain, its missing parts supplied by reference TRBV19 and TRBJ2-1, is DGGITQSPKYLFRKEGQNVTLSCEQNLNHDAMYWYRQDPGQGLRLIYYSQIVNDFQKGDIAEGYSVSREKKESFPLTVTSAQKNPTAFYLCASSSLGNLSYNEQFFGPGTRLTVL.

The chain employs TRBV6-1 and TRBJ1-6; 8 bases line up with TRBD1. Germline CDR1 reads MNHNS; CDR2 reads SASEGT. The CDR3 has 15 amino acids. V lost 6 bases to trimming and J lost 7 bases; unmatched junction nucleotides: 8. This chain's CDR3 is CASSTTGEANSPLHF. CDR3 nucleotides: TGTGCCAGCAGCACGACAGGGGAGGCGAATTCACCCCTCCACTTT.

The V gene is TRBV9, the J gene TRBJ1-2; possibly TRBD1 for D (6 bases). V was clipped by 2 bases and J by 1 base, with 9 bases between them. CDR3 length equals 14 residues. CDR1 is SGDLS, CDR2 YYNGEE, per germline. In DNA, the CDR3 is TGTGCCAGCAGCGTCCTGGACAGTAACTATGGCTACACCTTC. Residues: CASSVLDSNYGYTF.

This chain uses TRBV5-6 with TRBJ1-6, with 8 bases fitting TRBD1. CDR3 length: 17 amino acids. Germline V gene lookup returns CDR1 SGHDT and CDR2 YYEEEE. Trimming at V came to 0 bases and at J to 0 bases, leaving 2 bases not matched to a gene. CDR3 nucleotide sequence: TGTGCCAGCAGCTTGGCAGGGGGCAGCTCCTATAATTCACCCCTCCACTTT. Its translation: CASSLAGGSSYNSPLHF.

The chain links TRBV7-3 to TRBJ1-2, with D perhaps TRBD1 (5 bases). The CDR3 has 16 residues. The germline gives CDR1 SGHTA, CDR2 FQGTGA. Deletions cut 1 base from V and 1 base from J, with 13 bases between. This CDR3 is CASSLMGQGVNYGYTF. The CDR3 bases are TGTGCCAGCAGCTTAATGGGCCAGGGCGTTAACTATGGCTACACCTTC.

This clone was seen just once. The J gene is TRBJ2-7, the V gene TRBV27, with a possible D match to TRBD1 (5 bases). The CDR3 is 13 residues long. The V and J ends lost 3 bases and 3 bases respectively, with 9 bases between them. CDR1 is MNHEY, CDR2 SMNVEV, per germline (reference sequence). The CDR3 nucleotides read TGTGCCAGCAGTTTTGACCAGGGCTACGAGCAGTACTTC. Translation: CASSFDQGYEQYF.

V gene TRBV11-3 combines with J gene TRBJ1-4; no firm D call. The V end lost 0 bases, the J end lost 4 bases, and 12 bases lay between the germline ends. Germline CDR1 and CDR2: SGHNT and YENEEA. This CDR3 is built from 16 residues. The CDR3, as DNA: TGTGCCAGCAGCTTAGATGCCCGGAGGCTTAATGAAAAACTGTTTTTT. Translation: CASSLDARRLNEKLFF.